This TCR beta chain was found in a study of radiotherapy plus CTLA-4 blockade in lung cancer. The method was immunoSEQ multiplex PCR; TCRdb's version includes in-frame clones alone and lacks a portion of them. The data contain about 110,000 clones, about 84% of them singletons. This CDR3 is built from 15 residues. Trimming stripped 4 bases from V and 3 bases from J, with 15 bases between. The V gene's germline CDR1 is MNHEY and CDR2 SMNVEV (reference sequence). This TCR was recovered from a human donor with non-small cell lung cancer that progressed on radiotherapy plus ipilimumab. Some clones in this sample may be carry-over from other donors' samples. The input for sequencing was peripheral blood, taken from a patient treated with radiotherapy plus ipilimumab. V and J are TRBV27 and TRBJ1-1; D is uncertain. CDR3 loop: CASSSLYPVYTEAFF. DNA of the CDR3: TGTGCCAGCAGTTCCCTTTACCCGGTCTACACTGAAGCTTTCTTT.